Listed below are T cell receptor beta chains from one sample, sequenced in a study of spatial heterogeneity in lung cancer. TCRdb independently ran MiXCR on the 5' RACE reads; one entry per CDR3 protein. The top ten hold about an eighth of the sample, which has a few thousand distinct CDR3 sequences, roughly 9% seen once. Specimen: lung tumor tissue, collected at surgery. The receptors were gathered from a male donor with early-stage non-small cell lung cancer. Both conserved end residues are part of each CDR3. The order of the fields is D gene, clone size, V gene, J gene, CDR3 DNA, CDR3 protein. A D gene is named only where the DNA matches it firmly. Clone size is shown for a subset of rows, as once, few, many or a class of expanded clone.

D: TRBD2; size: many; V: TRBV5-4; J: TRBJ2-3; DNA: TGTGCCAGCAGTAAACTAGCGGCTAGCACAGATACGCAGTATTTT; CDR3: CASSKLAASTDTQYF
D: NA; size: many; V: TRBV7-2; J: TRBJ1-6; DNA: TGTGCCAGCAGCTGGGACCCAAATTCACCCCTCCACTTT; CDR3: CASSWDPNSPLHF
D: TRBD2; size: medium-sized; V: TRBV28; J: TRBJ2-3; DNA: TGTGCCAGCACAAGCGGGGGGGCGGGAGATACGCAGTATTTT; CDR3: CASTSGGAGDTQYF
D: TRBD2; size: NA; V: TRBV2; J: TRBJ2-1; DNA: TGTGCCAGCAGTGAAAGGGAACTAGCGGAGGGGTCCTACAATGAGCAGTTCTTC; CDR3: CASSERELAEGSYNEQFF
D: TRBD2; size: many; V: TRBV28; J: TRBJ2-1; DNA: TGTGCCAGCATTCTTACTAGCGGATACAATGAGCAGTTCTTC; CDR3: CASILTSGYNEQFF
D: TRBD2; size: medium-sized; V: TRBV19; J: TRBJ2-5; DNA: TGTGCCAGTATTCGGACTAGCGGGAGTTCTGAGACCCAGTACTTC; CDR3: CASIRTSGSSETQYF
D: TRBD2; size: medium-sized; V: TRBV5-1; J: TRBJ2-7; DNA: TGCGCCAGCAGCTGGGGACTAGCGGGAGATTTGTACGAGCAGTACTTC; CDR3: CASSWGLAGDLYEQYF
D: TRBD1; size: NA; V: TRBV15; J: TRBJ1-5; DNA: TGTGCCACCAGCAGAGGACAGGGGTTTCAGCCCCAGCATTTT; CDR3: CATSRGQGFQPQHF
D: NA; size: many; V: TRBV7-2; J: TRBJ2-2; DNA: TGTGCCAGCAGCCGGGACCTGCCGACCTTGAACACCGGGGAGCTGTTTTTT; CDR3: CASSRDLPTLNTGELFF
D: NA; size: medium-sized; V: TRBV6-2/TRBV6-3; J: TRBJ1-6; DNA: TGTGCCAGCAGTTACTCAGAAGGCTGGAGCTCACCCCTCCACTTT; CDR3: CASSYSEGWSSPLHF
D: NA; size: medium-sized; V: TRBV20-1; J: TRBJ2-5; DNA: TGCAGTGCTAGTCCGGGCCAAGAGACCCAGTACTTC; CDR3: CSASPGQETQYF
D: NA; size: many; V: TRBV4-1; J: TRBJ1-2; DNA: TGCGCCAGCAGCCAAGATCTACAGGGTGGCTATGGCTACACCTTC; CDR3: CASSQDLQGGYGYTF
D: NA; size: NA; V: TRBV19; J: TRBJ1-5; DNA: TGTGCCAGTAATCCGGGCCCGCGGAATTATAGCAATCAGCCCCAGCATTTT; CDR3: CASNPGPRNYSNQPQHF
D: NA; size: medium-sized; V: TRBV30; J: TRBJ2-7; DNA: TGTGCCTGGAGCAAAAAAAAGGGCTACGAGCAGTACTTC; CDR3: CAWSKKKGYEQYF
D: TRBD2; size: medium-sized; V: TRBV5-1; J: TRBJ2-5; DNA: TGCGCCAGCAGCGTGGGACTAGCGTTCGGGGAGACCCAGTACTTC; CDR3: CASSVGLAFGETQYF
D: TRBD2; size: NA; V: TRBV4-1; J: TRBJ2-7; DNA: TGCGCCAGCAGCCAAGAGGGGCGGGGGGCCGAGCAGTACTTC; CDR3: CASSQEGRGAEQYF
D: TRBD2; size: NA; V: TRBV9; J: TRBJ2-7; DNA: TGTGCCAGCAGCGTAGCGCGGGGGAGGGCCTACCTAGTGGAGCAGTACTTC; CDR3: CASSVARGRAYLVEQYF
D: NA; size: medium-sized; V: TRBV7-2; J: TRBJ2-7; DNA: TGTGCCAGCAGCGGGGGGCGTCTCGGCGAGCAGTACTTC; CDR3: CASSGGRLGEQYF
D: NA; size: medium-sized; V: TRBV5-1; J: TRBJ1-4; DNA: TGCGCCAGCAGCTTAATAGGGGCAGGGTCGAAAAAACTGTTTTTT; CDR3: CASSLIGAGSKKLFF
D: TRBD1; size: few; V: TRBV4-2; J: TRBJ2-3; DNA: TGTGCCAGCAGCCATCATCGTACCGGAGACAGGGCTGCAGATACGCAGTATTTT; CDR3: CASSHHRTGDRAADTQYF
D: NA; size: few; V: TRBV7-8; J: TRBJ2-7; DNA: TGTGCCAGCAGGTCTAACACTAACACCTACGAGCAGTACTTC; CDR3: CASRSNTNTYEQYF
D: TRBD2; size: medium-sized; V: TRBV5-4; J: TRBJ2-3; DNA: TGTGCCAGTCGAGATAAGACGGCGGGAGGGCCTAACACAGATACGCAGTATTTT; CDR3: CASRDKTAGGPNTDTQYF
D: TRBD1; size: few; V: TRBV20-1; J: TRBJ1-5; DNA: TGCAGTGCTAGACCTGGGGGACAGGGGGATCAGCCCCAGCATTTT; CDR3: CSARPGGQGDQPQHF
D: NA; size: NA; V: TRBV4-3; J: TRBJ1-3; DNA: TGCGCCAGCAGCCAAGAGAGACGGGAAGCCAGCATATATTTT; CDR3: CASSQERREASIYF
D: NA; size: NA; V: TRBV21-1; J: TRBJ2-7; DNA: TGTGTCAGCAGCACACGGGACCTATGGGGCGAGCAGTACTTC; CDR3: CVSSTRDLWGEQYF
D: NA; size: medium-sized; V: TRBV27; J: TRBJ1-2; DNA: TGTGCCAGCAGACGCATAGGACTTTACTATGGCTACACCTTC; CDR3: CASRRIGLYYGYTF
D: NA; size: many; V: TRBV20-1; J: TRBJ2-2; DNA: TGCAGTGCCCCCAAGACCCCGTACGCCGGGGAGCTGTTTTTT; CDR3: CSAPKTPYAGELFF
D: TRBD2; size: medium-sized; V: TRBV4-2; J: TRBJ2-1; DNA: TGTGCCAGCAGCCAACCGACAGGGGGCGCGGGACTAGCGGGAAAAAATGAGCAGTTCTTC; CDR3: CASSQPTGGAGLAGKNEQFF
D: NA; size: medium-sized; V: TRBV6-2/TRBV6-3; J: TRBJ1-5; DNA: TGTGCCAGCAGCTTGCCCAATCAGCCCCAGCATTTT; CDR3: CASSLPNQPQHF
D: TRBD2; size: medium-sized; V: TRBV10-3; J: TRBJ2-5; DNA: TGTGCCACCGGAGCGGGAGTTAGTTGGGAGACCCAGTACTTC; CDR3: CATGAGVSWETQYF
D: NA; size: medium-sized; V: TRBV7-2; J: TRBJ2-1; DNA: TGTGCCAGCAGCCAGATGCCCCAGTCGAATGAGCAGTTCTTC; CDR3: CASSQMPQSNEQFF
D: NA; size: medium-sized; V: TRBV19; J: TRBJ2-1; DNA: TGTGCCAGTAGTTGGGGGCTGGACTACAATGAGCAGTTCTTC; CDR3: CASSWGLDYNEQFF
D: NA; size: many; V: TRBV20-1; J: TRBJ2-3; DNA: TGCAGTGCGCGCCGGGCCAGCACAGATACGCAGTATTTT; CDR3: CSARRASTDTQYF
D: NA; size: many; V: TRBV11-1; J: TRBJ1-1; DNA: TGTGCCAGCAGCTTCTTGACGTCTGAGACTGAAGCTTTCTTT; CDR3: CASSFLTSETEAFF
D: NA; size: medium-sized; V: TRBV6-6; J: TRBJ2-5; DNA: TGTGCCAGCAGGGAGACAGTACCGGAGACCCAGTACTTC; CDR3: CASRETVPETQYF
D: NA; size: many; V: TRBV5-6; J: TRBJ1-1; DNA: TGTGCCAGCAGCTATTGGACGGTGAACACTGAAGCTTTCTTT; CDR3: CASSYWTVNTEAFF
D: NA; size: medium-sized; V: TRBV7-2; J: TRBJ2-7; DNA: TGTGCCAGCAGCCCCGGGACTTCCTCCTACGAGCAGTACTTC; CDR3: CASSPGTSSYEQYF
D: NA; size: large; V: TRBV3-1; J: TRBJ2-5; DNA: TGTGCCAGCAGTCCCGGGACGGAAGAGACCCAGTACTTC; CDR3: CASSPGTEETQYF
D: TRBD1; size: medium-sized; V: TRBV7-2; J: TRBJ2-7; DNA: TGTGCCAGCAGCTTTTGGGACAGAAGGTCCGAGCAGTACTTC; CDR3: CASSFWDRRSEQYF
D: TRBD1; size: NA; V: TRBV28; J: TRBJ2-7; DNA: TGTGCCAGCAGTTTTCCCGGGACAGTCCCCTACGAGCAGTACTTC; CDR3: CASSFPGTVPYEQYF
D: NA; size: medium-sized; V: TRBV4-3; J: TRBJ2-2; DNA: TGCGCCAGCAGCCAGACAAGAGCGGATCCGATTTTGGGCACCGGGGAGCTGTTTTTT; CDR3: CASSQTRADPILGTGELFF
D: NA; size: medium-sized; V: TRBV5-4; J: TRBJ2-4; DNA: TGTGCCAGCAGCTTGGAAGTGCCCGCCATTCAGTACTTC; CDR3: CASSLEVPAIQYF
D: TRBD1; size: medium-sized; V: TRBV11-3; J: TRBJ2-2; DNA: TGTGCCAGCAGCTTGGGACAGGGGGACACCGGGGAGCTGTTTTTT; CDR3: CASSLGQGDTGELFF
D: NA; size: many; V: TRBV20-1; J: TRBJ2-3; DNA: TGCAGTGCTCAACAGGGAACGACAGATACGCAGTATTTT; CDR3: CSAQQGTTDTQYF
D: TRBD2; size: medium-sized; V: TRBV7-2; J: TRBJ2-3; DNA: TGTGCCAGCAGCTTATGGGGAGGGAGGACAGATACGCAGTATTTT; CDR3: CASSLWGGRTDTQYF
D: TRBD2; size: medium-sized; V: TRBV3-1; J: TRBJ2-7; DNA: TGTGCCAGCAGCCAAGATTTGGCTAGCGGGTACTCCTACGAGCAGTACTTC; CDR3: CASSQDLASGYSYEQYF
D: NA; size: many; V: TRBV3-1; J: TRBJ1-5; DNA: TGTGCCAGCAGTCACGGACAGACCGGCGGCAATCAGCCCCAGCATTTT; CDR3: CASSHGQTGGNQPQHF
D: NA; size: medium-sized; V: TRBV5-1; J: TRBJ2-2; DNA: TGCGCCAGCAGCCCCCACCGGGATCCCAGCACCGGGGAGCTGTTTTTT; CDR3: CASSPHRDPSTGELFF
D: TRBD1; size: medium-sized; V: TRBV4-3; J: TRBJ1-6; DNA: TGCGCCAGCAGCCAAGGAACAGGGGCGGACTCACCCCTCCACTTT; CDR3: CASSQGTGADSPLHF
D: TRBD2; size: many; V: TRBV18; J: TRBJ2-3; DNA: TGTGCCAGCTCATCCACGGCTAGCGGGGGACGAGATACGCAGTATTTT; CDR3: CASSSTASGGRDTQYF
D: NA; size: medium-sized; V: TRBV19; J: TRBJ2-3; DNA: TGTGCCAGTAGTCGGGACTCCGGCAAGACAGATACGCAGTATTTT; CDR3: CASSRDSGKTDTQYF
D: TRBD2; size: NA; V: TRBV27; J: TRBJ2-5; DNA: TGTGCCAGCAGTTCCCCCCAGCGGGGAGAAGAGACCCAGTACTTC; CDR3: CASSSPQRGEETQYF
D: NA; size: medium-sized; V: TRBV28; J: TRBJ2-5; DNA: TGTGCCAGCAGCGGGACTTTTCCACGAGAGACCCAGTACTTC; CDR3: CASSGTFPRETQYF
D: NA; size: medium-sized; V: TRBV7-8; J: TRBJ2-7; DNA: TGTGCCAGCAGCTCGAACTCCTACGAGCAGTACTTC; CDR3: CASSSNSYEQYF
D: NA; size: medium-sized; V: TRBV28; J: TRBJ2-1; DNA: TGTGCCAGCAGTTTAGATCTAGGAATAGGGCAGTTCTTC; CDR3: CASSLDLGIGQFF
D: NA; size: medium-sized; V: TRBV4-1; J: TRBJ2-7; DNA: TGCGCCAGCAGCCAAGAAGAAGGGCCCTACGAGCAGTACTTC; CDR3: CASSQEEGPYEQYF
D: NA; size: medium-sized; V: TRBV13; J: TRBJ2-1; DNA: TGTGCCAGCAGCTTAGCCGAGACTAGTGCGTTCTTC; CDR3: CASSLAETSAFF